A single sample gave rise to the 27 T cell receptor beta chains below, sequenced in a study of metastatic and nonmetastatic thyroid tumors. Not a single patient had been given any form of treatment at any point before undergoing thyroid surgery. TCRdb re-processed the PCR reads through MiXCR. The repertoire holds 40,000 or so clones, with roughly half as singletons. The sample comprised tumor tissue. These receptors were taken from a male donor with papillary thyroid cancer or a benign thyroid nodule (not recorded which). Some clones in this sample may be carry-over from other donors' samples.

In this sample, this clone turned up a few times. The V gene is TRBV7-2, the J gene TRBJ1-1; D is undetermined. With 5 bases removed from V and 2 bases from J, the gap between germline ends came to 12 bases. The CDR3 spans 14 residues. The germline CDR1 and CDR2 sequences are SGHTA and FQGNSA. CDR3 sequence reads: CASSPRAVNTEAFF. CDR3 bases: TGTGCCAGCAGCCCGAGGGCAGTTAACACTGAAGCTTTCTTT.

The rearrangement uses TRBV20-1 and TRBJ2-1; 12 bases fit TRBD2. CDR1 and CDR2 from the germline V gene are DFQATT and SNEGSKA (reference sequence). V lost 0 bases, J lost 5 bases, and 2 bases stayed unmatched. This CDR3 has 15 amino acids. DNA for the CDR3: TGCAGTGCTAGAGATCTAGCGGGGGGGGACAATGAGCAGTTCTTC. Translating it yields CSARDLAGGDNEQFF.

A remark on this clone: Germline is not matched at one junction end, which may reflect a read error. This sample includes further DNA sequences coding for the same CDR3. J is TRBJ2-6 and V is TRBV11-2, with 9 bases identical to TRBD1. The CDR3 is made up of 17 amino acids. Germline CDR1 reads SGHAT; CDR2 reads FQNNGV. The CDR3 DNA reads TGTGCCAGCAGCTTTGGACAGGGGAGCTCTGGGGCCAATGTCCTGACTTTC. Translated: CASSFGQGSSGANVLTF. The full variable domain, with the rest looked up from reference TRBV11-2 and TRBJ2-6, is EAGVAQSPRYKIIEKRQSVAFWCNPISGHATLYWYQQILGQGPKLLIQFQNNGVVDDSQLPKDRFSAERLKGVDSTLKIQPAKLEDSAVYLCASSFGQGSSGANVLTFGAGSRLTVL.

This chain uses TRBV30 with TRBJ2-2; D not resolved. Germline-derived CDR1 and CDR2 are GTSNPN and SVGIG (reference sequence). The CDR3 runs 12 residues. V was pared by 2 bases and J by 6 bases, with 7 bases between. The CDR3: CAWSWSPGELFF. Written as DNA, the CDR3 is TGTGCCTGGAGTTGGAGTCCCGGGGAGCTGTTTTTT.

The V call is TRBV27, the J call TRBJ1-2, with unresolved D. CDR3 length: 11 amino acids. Germline V gene lookup returns CDR1 MNHEY and CDR2 SMNVEV (reference sequence). V gave up 6 bases and J gave up 4 bases, with 6 bases separating them. The CDR3 DNA follows: TGTGCCAGCAGCCCAGGCTATGGCTACACCTTC. Its protein is CASSPGYGYTF.

The rearrangement links TRBV27 to TRBJ1-1, with D perhaps TRBD1 (5 bases). This CDR3 has 13 amino acids. CDR1 and CDR2 from the germline V gene are MNHEY and SMNVEV (reference sequence). Trimming took off 3 bases at V and 8 bases at J, with 13 bases between the two ends. The CDR3 here is CASSFTVGAEAFF. Written as DNA, the CDR3 is TGTGCCAGCAGTTTCACAGTCGGGGCCGAAGCTTTCTTT.

CDR3 loop: CASSLSGIRSGELFF. DNA of the CDR3: TGTGCCAGCAGCTTAAGCGGGATAAGGTCCGGGGAGCTGTTTTTT. This chain links TRBV7-9 with TRBJ2-2, with 7 bases matching TRBD2. The CDR3 runs 15 residues. CDR1 and CDR2 (germline): SEHNR, FQNEAQ (reference sequence). The ends lost 2 bases at V and 6 bases at J; junction bases unmatched: 6.

The chain recombines TRBV12-3 or TRBV12-4 with TRBJ1-2, with TRBD1 as a possible D gene (6 bases). V shed 3 bases and J shed 7 bases, with 12 bases lying between them. CDR3 size: 13 residues. DNA for the CDR3: TGTGCCAGCAGTTTGGGCGGGGACATTGGCTACACCTTC. Amino acids: CASSLGGDIGYTF.

V and J are TRBV6-2 or TRBV6-3 and TRBJ2-7; D is perhaps TRBD1 (5 bases). Trimming pared 10 bases from V and 4 bases from J, leaving 14 bases between. This CDR3 spans 12 amino acids. Germline-derived CDR1 and CDR2 are MNHEY and SVGEGT. The CDR3 bases are TGTGCCACTCAGACAGCATTATACGAGCAGTACTTC. Translation gives CATQTALYEQYF.

This clone has only a few counts. J is TRBJ1-1 and V is TRBV19; D not resolved. The germline CDR1 and CDR2 sequences are LNHDA and SQIVND (reference sequence). V shed 9 bases and J shed 2 bases, with 13 bases lying between them. The CDR3 is 13 residues long. Written as DNA, the CDR3 is TGTGCCAGCCACCGGCGGGAAAACACTGAAGCTTTCTTT. It specifies CASHRRENTEAFF.

V usage is TRBV18 and J usage is TRBJ2-7; weak D call: TRBD2 (5 bases). CDR3 size: 12 residues. The ends were cut back, 6 bases at V and 0 bases at J, with 6 bases in the middle. CDR1 and CDR2 from the germline V gene are KGHSH and LQKENI. The CDR3 is CASSGSSYEQYF. The CDR3 region has the DNA TGTGCCAGCTCGGGGAGCTCCTACGAGCAGTACTTC.

The table lists this clone with a few counts. This chain connects TRBV19 to TRBJ2-5; 9 bases align to TRBD2. Losses at the gene ends were 4 bases for V and 5 bases for J; bases not matched to a gene: 8. The length of the CDR3 is 15 residues. The germline V gene has CDR1 LNHDA and CDR2 SQIVND (reference sequence). This chain's CDR3 is CASSNLGTSWETQYF. The DNA of the CDR3 is TGTGCCAGTAGTAATCTTGGGACTAGCTGGGAGACCCAGTACTTC.

This clone showed up just a few times. The rearrangement uses TRBV6-1 and TRBJ2-7; D is possibly TRBD1 (6 bases). Trimming stripped 5 bases from V and 4 bases from J, with 12 bases between. Per the germline V gene, CDR1 is MNHNS and CDR2 is SASEGT. This CDR3 region has 13 residues. Here the CDR3 DNA reads TGTGCCAGCAGTCCGACAGGACAGTACGAGCAGTACGTC. It translates to CASSPTGQYEQYV.

As for this clone: The identical CDR3 is also encoded by other nucleotide sequences in the sample. The V and J genes are TRBV18 and TRBJ2-7; 10 bases are shared with TRBD1. The CDR3 spans 16 residues. Germline lookup yields CDR1 KGHSH and CDR2 LQKENI. The V segment lost 3 bases and the J segment 3 bases; nucleotides outside the gene matches: 8. The CDR3 region is CASSPPGTGVLYEQYF. The CDR3 region has the DNA TGTGCCAGCTCACCCCCCGGGACAGGGGTCCTCTACGAGCAGTACTTC.

V gene TRBV30 combines with J gene TRBJ2-1; the D gene is possibly TRBD2 (6 bases). The CDR3 is made up of 12 amino acids. The V and J ends lost 8 bases and 2 bases respectively, with 10 bases between them. Germline CDR1 is GTSNPN and CDR2 is SVGIG (reference sequence). Here the CDR3 reads CARGSTYNEQFF. The CDR3 coding sequence is TGTGCCCGGGGGTCCACCTACAATGAGCAGTTCTTC.

The gene calls are TRBV6-1 and TRBJ2-3; 8 nucleotides agree with TRBD1. The germline gives CDR1 MNHNS, CDR2 SASEGT. Trimming removed 6 bases from V and 4 bases from J; junction bases left unmatched: 6. The CDR3 consists of 14 residues. CDR3 region: CASRPGQEADTQYF. The CDR3 coding sequence is TGTGCCAGCAGGCCGGGACAGGAGGCAGATACGCAGTATTTT.

The chain employs TRBV2 and TRBJ1-6; TRBD1 agrees at 10 bases. In germline, CDR1 is SNHLY, CDR2 FYNNEI. The junction had 7 bases not matched to a gene; V was cut back by 5 bases and J by 9 bases. The CDR3 contains 15 residues. The DNA of the CDR3 is TGTGCCAGCAGTTTCCAGACAGGGGGCGGTTCACCCCTCCACTTT. Protein product: CASSFQTGGGSPLHF.

This clone was observed a few times. The CDR3 bases are TGTGCCAGCAGTGCCCAGGGGTCCACCTACGAGCAGTACTTC. Translated: CASSAQGSTYEQYF. V is TRBV6-1 and J is TRBJ2-7; the D gene is possibly TRBD1 (6 bases). V dropped 4 bases and J dropped 2 bases, with 12 bases sitting between them. This CDR3 region has 14 residues. Germline CDR1 reads MNHNS; CDR2 reads SASEGT.

V is TRBV11-2 and J is TRBJ2-1, with 8 bases that match TRBD2. Germline V gene lookup returns CDR1 SGHAT and CDR2 FQNNGV. The CDR3 runs to 15 residues. V was pared by 5 bases and J by 6 bases, with 9 bases of the junction left unmatched. The CDR3 sequence is CASSRNSGDFNEQFF. The CDR3, as DNA: TGTGCCAGCAGCCGTAATAGCGGGGACTTCAATGAGCAGTTCTTC. The variable domain in full, completed from reference TRBV11-2 and TRBJ2-1, reads EAGVAQSPRYKIIEKRQSVAFWCNPISGHATLYWYQQILGQGPKLLIQFQNNGVVDDSQLPKDRFSAERLKGVDSTLKIQPAKLEDSAVYLCASSRNSGDFNEQFFGPGTRLTVL.

This clone was seen just once. The chain combines TRBV30 with TRBJ1-1, with D unresolved. CDR1 is GTSNPN, CDR2 SVGIG, per germline (reference sequence). V gave up 1 base and J gave up 5 bases, with 8 bases separating them. The CDR3 consists of 12 residues. The CDR3 spells CAWSAGRTEAFF. For the CDR3, the DNA is TGTGCCTGGAGTGCCGGTCGGACTGAAGCTTTCTTT.

The chain carries TRBV9 and TRBJ1-2; D is perhaps TRBD1 (6 bases). V lost 3 bases, J lost 0 bases, and 15 bases lay in between. The CDR3 runs 16 residues. The germline V gene has CDR1 SGDLS and CDR2 YYNGEE. DNA for the CDR3: TGTGCCAGCAGCGCGACCCCAGGGGCAGCTAACTATGGCTACACCTTC. Its translation is CASSATPGAANYGYTF.

The V and J genes are TRBV20-1 and TRBJ2-2, with D unclear. The V gene's germline CDR1 is DFQATT and CDR2 SNEGSKA (reference sequence). The CDR3 covers 13 residues. V lost 4 bases and J lost 5, with 11 bases in between. The chain's CDR3 is CSAIDGRTGELFF. The DNA of the CDR3 is TGCAGTGCTATAGATGGCAGAACCGGGGAGCTGTTTTTT.

The V call is TRBV4-1, the J call TRBJ1-1; D is uncertain. The CDR3 sequence is 12 residues long. With 2 bases removed from V and 4 bases from J, the gap between germline ends came to 5 bases. Germline CDR1 reads MGHRA; CDR2 reads YSYEKL. The CDR3 loop reads CASSQFGTEAFF. CDR3 nucleotide sequence: TGCGCCAGCAGCCAATTCGGCACTGAAGCTTTCTTT.

The J gene is TRBJ1-6, the V gene TRBV30; unclear D gene. The V end was cut by 4 bases, the J end by 0 bases, with 16 bases between. The CDR3 is 17 residues long. CDR1 GTSNPN and CDR2 SVGIG come from the germline V gene (reference sequence). CDR3 residues: CAWTAMWVSSYNSPLHF. The CDR3, as DNA: TGTGCCTGGACGGCCATGTGGGTCAGCTCCTATAATTCACCCCTCCACTTT.

The chain combines TRBV15 with TRBJ2-7, with 7 nucleotides matching TRBD1. With V trimmed by 0 bases and J by 0 bases, 2 bases remained unmatched. Looked up from germline, CDR1 is LNHNV and CDR2 is YYDKDF (reference sequence). The CDR3 covers 15 residues. The DNA for the CDR3 is TGTGCCACCAGCAGAGAGGGACAGTCCTCCTACGAGCAGTACTTC. It yields the protein CATSREGQSSYEQYF. Full variable domain (outside the CDR3, taken from reference TRBV15 and TRBJ2-7): DAMVIQNPRYQVTQFGKPVTLSCSQTLNHNVMYWYQQKSSQAPKLLFHYYDKDFNNEADTPDNFQSRRPNTSFCFLDIRSPGLGDTAMYLCATSREGQSSYEQYFGPGTRLTVT.

The rearrangement uses TRBV4-1 and TRBJ2-3, with TRBD1 matching over 10 bases. Per the germline V gene, CDR1 is MGHRA and CDR2 is YSYEKL. The ends lost 8 bases at V and 5 bases at J; junction bases unmatched: 1. The CDR3 covers 12 residues. As DNA, the CDR3 is TGCGCCAGCGGGGACAGGGGAGATACGCAGTATTTT. Translating it yields CASGDRGDTQYF.

The chain employs TRBV6-2 or TRBV6-3 and TRBJ1-5; D call uncertain. Germline-derived CDR1 and CDR2 are MNHEY and SVGEGT. Trimming took off 2 bases at V and 0 bases at J, with 14 bases between the two ends. The CDR3 is made up of 17 amino acids. The DNA of the CDR3 is TGTGCCAGCAGTTACAATTTGCGGGTCGCTAGCAATCAGCCCCAGCATTTT. This encodes CASSYNLRVASNQPQHF.